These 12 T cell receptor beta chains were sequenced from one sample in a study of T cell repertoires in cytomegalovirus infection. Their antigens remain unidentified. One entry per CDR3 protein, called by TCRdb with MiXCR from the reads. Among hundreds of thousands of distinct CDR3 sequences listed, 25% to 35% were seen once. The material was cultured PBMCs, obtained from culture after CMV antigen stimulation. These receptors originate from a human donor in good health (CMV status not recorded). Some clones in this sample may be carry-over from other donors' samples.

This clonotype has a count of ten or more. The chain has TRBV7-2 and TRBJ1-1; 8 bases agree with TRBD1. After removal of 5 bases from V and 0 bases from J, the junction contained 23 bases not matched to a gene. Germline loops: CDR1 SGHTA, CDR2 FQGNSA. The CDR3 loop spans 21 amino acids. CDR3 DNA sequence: TGTGCCAGCAGCCGGGAGGACAGGGTGGTGTATGGGCTAGGGATGAACACTGAAGCTTTCTTT. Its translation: CASSREDRVVYGLGMNTEAFF.

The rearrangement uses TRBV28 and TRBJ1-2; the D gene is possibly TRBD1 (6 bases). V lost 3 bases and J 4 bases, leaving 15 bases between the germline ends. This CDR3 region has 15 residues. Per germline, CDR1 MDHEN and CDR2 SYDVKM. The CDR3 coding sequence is TGTGCCAGCAGTTTGTCACAGGGAGGATCCTATGGCTACACCTTC. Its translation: CASSLSQGGSYGYTF.

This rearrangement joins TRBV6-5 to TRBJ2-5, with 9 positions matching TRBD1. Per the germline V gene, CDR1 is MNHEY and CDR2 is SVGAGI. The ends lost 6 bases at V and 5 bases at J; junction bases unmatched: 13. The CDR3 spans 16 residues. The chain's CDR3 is CASSQSDRGGAETQYF. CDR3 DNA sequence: TGTGCCAGCAGCCAGTCGGACAGGGGCGGCGCGGAGACCCAGTACTTC.

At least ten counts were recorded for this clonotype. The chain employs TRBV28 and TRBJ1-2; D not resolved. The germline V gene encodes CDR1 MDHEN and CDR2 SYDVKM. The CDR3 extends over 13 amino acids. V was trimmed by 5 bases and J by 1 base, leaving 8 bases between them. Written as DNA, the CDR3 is TGTGCCAGCAGTCTGGGGTTTAACTATGGCTACACCTTC. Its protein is CASSLGFNYGYTF.

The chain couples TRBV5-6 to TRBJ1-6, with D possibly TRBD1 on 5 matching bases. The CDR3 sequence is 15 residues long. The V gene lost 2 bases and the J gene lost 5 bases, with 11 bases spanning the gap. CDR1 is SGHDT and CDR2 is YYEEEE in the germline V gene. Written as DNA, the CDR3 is TGTGCCAGCAGCTTCCGACAGCGTAATAATTCACCCCTCCACTTT. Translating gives CASSFRQRNNSPLHF.

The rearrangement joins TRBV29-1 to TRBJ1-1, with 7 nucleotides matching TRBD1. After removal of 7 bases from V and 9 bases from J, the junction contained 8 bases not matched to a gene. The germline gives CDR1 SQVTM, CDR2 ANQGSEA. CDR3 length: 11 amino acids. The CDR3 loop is CSGDRQGQAFF. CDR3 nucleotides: TGCAGCGGCGACCGACAGGGCCAAGCTTTCTTT. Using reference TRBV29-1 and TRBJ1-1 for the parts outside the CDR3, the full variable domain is SAVISQKPSRDICQRGTSLTIQCQVDSQVTMMFWYRQQPGQSLTLIATANQGSEATYESGFVIDKFPISRPNLTFSTLTVSNMSPEDSSIYLCSGDRQGQAFFGQGTRLTVV.

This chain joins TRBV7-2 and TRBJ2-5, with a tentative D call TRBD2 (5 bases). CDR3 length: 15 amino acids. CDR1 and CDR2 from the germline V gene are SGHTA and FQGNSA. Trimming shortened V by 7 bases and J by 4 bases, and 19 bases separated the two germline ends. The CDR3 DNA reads TGTGCCAGCACCCAAACGGCGCTTAGCGTAGAGACCCAGTACTTC. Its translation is CASTQTALSVETQYF.

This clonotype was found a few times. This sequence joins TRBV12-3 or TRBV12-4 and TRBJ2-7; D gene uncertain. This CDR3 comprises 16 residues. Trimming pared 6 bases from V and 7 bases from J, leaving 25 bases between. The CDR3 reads CASSPVGWILNSEQYF. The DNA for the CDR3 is TGTGCCAGCAGCCCTGTCGGGTGGATCCTCAACTCGGAGCAGTACTTC.

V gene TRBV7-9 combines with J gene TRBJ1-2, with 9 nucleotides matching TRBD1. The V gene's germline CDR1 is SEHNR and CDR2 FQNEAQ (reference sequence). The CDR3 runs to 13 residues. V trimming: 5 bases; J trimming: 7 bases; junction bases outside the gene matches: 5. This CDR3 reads CASSRDRVSGYTF. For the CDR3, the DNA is TGTGCCAGCAGCCGGGACAGGGTTAGTGGCTACACCTTC.

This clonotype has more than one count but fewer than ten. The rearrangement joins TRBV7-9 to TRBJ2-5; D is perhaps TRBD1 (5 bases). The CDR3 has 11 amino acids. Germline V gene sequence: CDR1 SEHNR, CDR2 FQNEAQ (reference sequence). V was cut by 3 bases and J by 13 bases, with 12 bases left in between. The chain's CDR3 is CASSLTEVWYF. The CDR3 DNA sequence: TGTGCCAGCAGCTTGACAGAAGTTTGGTACTTC.

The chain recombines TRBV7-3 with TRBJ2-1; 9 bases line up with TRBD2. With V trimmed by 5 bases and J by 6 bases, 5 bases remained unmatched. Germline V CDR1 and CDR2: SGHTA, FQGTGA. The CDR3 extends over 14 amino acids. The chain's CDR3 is CASSKGLAGNEQFF. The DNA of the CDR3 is TGTGCCAGCAGCAAGGGACTAGCCGGCAATGAGCAGTTCTTC.

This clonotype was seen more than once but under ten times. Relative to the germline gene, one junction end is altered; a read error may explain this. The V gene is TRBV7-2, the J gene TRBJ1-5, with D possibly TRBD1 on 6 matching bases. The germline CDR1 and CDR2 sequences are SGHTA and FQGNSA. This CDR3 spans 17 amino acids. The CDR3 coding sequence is TGTGCCAGCAGCTCAGGAGGGGGAGTAAGGAGGAATCAGTCCCAGCATTTT. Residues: CASSSGGGVRRNQSQHF.